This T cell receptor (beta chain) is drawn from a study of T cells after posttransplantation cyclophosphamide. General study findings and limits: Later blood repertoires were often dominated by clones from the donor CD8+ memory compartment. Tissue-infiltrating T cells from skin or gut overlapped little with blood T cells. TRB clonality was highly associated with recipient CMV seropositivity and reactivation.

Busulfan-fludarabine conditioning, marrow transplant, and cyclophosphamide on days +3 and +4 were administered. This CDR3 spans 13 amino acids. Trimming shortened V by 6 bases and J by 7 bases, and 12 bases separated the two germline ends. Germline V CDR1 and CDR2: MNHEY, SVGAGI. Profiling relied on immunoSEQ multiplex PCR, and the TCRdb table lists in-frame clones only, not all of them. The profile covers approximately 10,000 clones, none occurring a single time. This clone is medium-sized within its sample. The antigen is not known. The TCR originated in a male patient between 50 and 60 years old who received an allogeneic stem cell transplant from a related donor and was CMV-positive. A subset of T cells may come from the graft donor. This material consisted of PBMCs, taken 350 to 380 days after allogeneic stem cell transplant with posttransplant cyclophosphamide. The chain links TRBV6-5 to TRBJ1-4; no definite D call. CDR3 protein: CASSPRYGEKLFF. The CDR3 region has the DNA TGTGCCAGCAGCCCTCGGTACGGTGAAAAACTGTTTTTT.